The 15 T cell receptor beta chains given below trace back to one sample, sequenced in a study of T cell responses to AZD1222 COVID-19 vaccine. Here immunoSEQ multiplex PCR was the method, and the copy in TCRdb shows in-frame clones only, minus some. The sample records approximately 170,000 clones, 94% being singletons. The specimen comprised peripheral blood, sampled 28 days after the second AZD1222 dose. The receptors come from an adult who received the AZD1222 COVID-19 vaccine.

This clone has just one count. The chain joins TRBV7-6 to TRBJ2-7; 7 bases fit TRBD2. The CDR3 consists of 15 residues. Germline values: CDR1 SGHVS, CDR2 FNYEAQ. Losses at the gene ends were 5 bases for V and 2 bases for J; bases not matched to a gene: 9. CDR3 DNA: TGTGCCAGCAGCCGGGATGCAGCGGGACCCTACGAGCAGTACTTC. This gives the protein CASSRDAAGPYEQYF.

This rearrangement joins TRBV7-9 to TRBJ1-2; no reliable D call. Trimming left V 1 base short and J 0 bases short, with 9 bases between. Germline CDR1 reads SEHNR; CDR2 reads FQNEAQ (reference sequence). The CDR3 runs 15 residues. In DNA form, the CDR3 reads TGTGCCAGCAGCTTAGAAGGCGGGACTAACTATGGCTACACCTTC. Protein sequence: CASSLEGGTNYGYTF. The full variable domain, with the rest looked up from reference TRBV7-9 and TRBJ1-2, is DTGVSQNPRHKITKRGQNVTFRCDPISEHNRLYWYRQTLGQGPEFLTYFQNEAQLEKSRLLSDRFSAERPKGSFSTLEIQRTEQGDSAMYLCASSLEGGTNYGYTFGSGTRLTVV.

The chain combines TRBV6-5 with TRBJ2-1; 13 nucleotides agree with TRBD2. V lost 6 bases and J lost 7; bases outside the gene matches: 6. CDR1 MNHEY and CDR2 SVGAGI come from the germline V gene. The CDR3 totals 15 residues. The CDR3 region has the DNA TGTGCCAGCAGCCGACTAGCGGGAGGTCTTAATGAGCAGTTCTTC. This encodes CASSRLAGGLNEQFF.

The CDR3 here is CASNEGAYSYNEQFF. In nucleotides, the CDR3 is TGTGCCAGCAATGAAGGGGCCTACTCCTACAATGAGCAGTTCTTC. The chain couples TRBV27 to TRBJ2-1, with D tentatively TRBD1 (5 bases). The germline V gene has CDR1 MNHEY and CDR2 SMNVEV (reference sequence). V was shortened by 7 bases and J by 0 bases, with 13 bases between the two germline ends. The CDR3 sequence is 15 residues long.

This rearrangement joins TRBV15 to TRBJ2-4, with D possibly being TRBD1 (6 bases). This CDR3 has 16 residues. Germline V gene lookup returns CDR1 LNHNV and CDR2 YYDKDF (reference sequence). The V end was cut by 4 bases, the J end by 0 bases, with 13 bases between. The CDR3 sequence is CATSNMDRVAKNIQYF. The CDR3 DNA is TGTGCCACCAGCAACATGGACAGAGTAGCCAAAAACATTCAGTACTTC. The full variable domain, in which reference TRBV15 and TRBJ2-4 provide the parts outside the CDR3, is DAMVIQNPRYQVTQFGKPVTLSCSQTLNHNVMYWYQQKSSQAPKLLFHYYDKDFNNEADTPDNFQSRRPNTSFCFLDIRSPGLGDTAMYLCATSNMDRVAKNIQYFGAGTRLSVL.

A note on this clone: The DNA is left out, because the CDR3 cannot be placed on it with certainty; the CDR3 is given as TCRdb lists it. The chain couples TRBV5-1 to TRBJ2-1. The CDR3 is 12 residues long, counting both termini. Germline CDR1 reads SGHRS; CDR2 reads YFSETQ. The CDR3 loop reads CASSYFGNEQFF.

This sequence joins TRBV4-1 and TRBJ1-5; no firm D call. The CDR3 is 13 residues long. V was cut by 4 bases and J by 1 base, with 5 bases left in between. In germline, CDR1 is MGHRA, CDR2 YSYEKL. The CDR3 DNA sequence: TGCGCCAGCAGCCTGAACAGCAATCAGCCCCAGCATTTT. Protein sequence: CASSLNSNQPQHF.

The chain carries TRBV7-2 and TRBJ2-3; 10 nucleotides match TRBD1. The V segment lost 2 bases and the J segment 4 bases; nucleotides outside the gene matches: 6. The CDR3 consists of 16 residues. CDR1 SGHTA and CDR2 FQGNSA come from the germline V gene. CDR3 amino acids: CASSLTRDRGADTQYF. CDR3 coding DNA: TGTGCCAGCAGCTTAACAAGGGACAGGGGAGCAGATACGCAGTATTTT.

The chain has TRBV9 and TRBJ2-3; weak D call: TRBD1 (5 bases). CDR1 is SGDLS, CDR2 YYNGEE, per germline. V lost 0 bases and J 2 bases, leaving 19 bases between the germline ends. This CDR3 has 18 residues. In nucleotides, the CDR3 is TGTGCCAGCAGCGTAGAGGGGCTGACCCACTCTAACACAGATACGCAGTATTTT. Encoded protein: CASSVEGLTHSNTDTQYF.

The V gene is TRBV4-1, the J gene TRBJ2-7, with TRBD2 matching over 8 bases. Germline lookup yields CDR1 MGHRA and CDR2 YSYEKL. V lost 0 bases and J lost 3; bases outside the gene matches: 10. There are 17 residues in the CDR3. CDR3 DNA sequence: TGCGCCAGCAGCCAAGATCGGTTAGCGGGGATCTTCTACGAGCAGTACTTC. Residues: CASSQDRLAGIFYEQYF.

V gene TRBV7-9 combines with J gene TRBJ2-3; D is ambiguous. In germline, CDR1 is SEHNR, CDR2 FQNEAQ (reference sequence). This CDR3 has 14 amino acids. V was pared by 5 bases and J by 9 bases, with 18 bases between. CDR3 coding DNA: TGTGCCAGCAGCCCCTTGAAGCGCCTCATCACGCAGTATTTT. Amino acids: CASSPLKRLITQYF.

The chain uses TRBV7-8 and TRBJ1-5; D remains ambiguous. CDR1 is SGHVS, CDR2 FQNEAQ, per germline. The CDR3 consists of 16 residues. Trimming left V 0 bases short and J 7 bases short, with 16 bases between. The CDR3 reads CASSLANARVNQPQHF. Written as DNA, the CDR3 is TGTGCCAGCAGCTTAGCAAACGCGAGGGTGAACCAGCCCCAGCATTTT.

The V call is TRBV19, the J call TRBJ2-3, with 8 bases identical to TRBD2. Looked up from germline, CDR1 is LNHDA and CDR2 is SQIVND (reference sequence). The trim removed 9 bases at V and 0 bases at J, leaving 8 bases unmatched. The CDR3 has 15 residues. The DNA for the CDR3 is TGTGCCAGCGCATGGGCTAGCGGGAGCACAGATACGCAGTATTTT. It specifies CASAWASGSTDTQYF.

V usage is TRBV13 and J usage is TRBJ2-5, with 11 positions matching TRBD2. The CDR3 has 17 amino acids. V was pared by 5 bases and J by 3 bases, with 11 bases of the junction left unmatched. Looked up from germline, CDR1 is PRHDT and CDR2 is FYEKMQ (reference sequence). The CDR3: CASSAAQRLAGKETQYF. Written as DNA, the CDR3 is TGTGCCAGCAGCGCAGCCCAAAGACTAGCGGGAAAAGAGACCCAGTACTTC.

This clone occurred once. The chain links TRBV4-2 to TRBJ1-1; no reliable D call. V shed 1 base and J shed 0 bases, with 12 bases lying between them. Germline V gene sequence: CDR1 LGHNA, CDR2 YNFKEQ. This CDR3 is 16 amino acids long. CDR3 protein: CASSQVGFPVNTEAFF. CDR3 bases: TGTGCCAGCAGCCAAGTAGGGTTCCCCGTGAACACTGAAGCTTTCTTT.